A single sample gave rise to the 22 T cell receptor beta chains below, sequenced in a study of CD8+CD57+ T cells in acquired aplastic anemia. Profiles of TCR beta VDJ and CDR3 were generated from a genomic DNA template. TCRdb redid the calling of the reads with MiXCR, one entry per CDR3 protein. Of under 200,000 distinct CDR3 sequences in the sample, 48% are singletons; the top ten hold approximately 9.7%. Sequencing involved patients with CD8+CD57+ cell expansion previously shown by flow cytometry. The sequencing input was sorted CD4+, CD8+, or CD8+CD57+ T cells (not recorded which) from PBMCs. These receptors all stem from a human donor with aplastic anemia.

V gene TRBV7-2 combines with J gene TRBJ1-2; 10 bases align to TRBD1. Germline V CDR1 and CDR2: SGHTA, FQGNSA. The junction had 1 base not matched to a gene; V was cut back by 1 base and J by 8 bases. CDR3 length: 13 amino acids. CDR3 protein: CASSLEGQGGYTF. The CDR3 DNA reads as TGTGCCAGCAGCTTAGAGGGACAGGGGGGCTACACCTTC.

This chain joins TRBV29-1 and TRBJ2-7; a possible D gene is TRBD1 (5 bases). This CDR3 has 12 amino acids. Trimming removed 7 bases at V and 3 bases at J, with 13 bases between. The germline V gene encodes CDR1 SQVTM and CDR2 ANQGSEA. Here the CDR3 DNA reads TGCAGCGCTGAGACAGATGACTACGAGCAGTACTTC. Protein sequence: CSAETDDYEQYF.

This clonotype was seen only a few times. The J gene is TRBJ2-7, the V gene TRBV15; D unclear. Germline assignment: CDR1 LNHNV and CDR2 YYDKDF (reference sequence). The CDR3 is 13 residues long. The germline V and J ends were trimmed by 0 bases and 4 bases, with 7 bases remaining between them. This chain's CDR3 is CATSRDGDYEQYF. In DNA, the CDR3 is TGTGCCACCAGCAGAGATGGGGATTACGAGCAGTACTTC.

V usage is TRBV29-1 and J usage is TRBJ1-2; D uncertain. The CDR3 extends over 11 amino acids. Trimming cost V 6 bases and J 6 bases, with 11 bases left between them. Germline lookup yields CDR1 SQVTM and CDR2 ANQGSEA. CDR3 in amino acids: CSVRPTDGYTF. The CDR3 nucleotides are TGCAGCGTCCGCCCCACCGATGGCTACACCTTC.

This clonotype has only a few counts. The chain has TRBV6-1 and TRBJ2-3; D may be TRBD2 (7 bases). V shed 8 bases and J shed 5 bases, with 17 bases lying between them. The CDR3 loop spans 14 amino acids. Germline V gene sequence: CDR1 MNHNS, CDR2 SASEGT. This chain's CDR3 is CASLNGGAKDTQYF. DNA for the CDR3: TGTGCCAGCCTCAATGGGGGGGCGAAAGATACGCAGTATTTT.

The chain recombines TRBV3-1 with TRBJ1-2; no reliable D call. Germline V CDR1 and CDR2: LGHDT, YNNKEL (reference sequence). The CDR3 runs 12 residues. V lost 1 base and J 8 bases, leaving 8 bases between the germline ends. CDR3 coding DNA: TGTGCCAGCAGCCAAGTTTTGGGGGGCTACACCTTC. Its protein is CASSQVLGGYTF.

The chain joins TRBV10-2 to TRBJ2-7, with TRBD2 matching 10 bases. V lost 3 bases and J lost 2; bases outside the gene matches: 13. Germline CDR1 WSHSY, CDR2 SAAADI. The CDR3 is made up of 18 amino acids. The CDR3 nucleotides are TGCGCCAGCAGTGATTCGGGGAAAGTAGCGGGAGGTACCTACGAGCAGTACTTC. Translated: CASSDSGKVAGGTYEQYF.

The chain combines TRBV2 with TRBJ1-4; 8 positions match TRBD1. This CDR3 has 15 amino acids. The germline CDR1 and CDR2 sequences are SNHLY and FYNNEI. V dropped 1 base and J dropped 8; count of bases not matched to a gene: 6. The CDR3 loop is CASSEVGGQEEKLFF. CDR3 sequence (DNA): TGTGCCAGCAGTGAAGTTGGGGGACAGGAGGAAAAACTGTTTTTT.

The table lists this clonotype with a few counts. The chain uses TRBV3-1 and TRBJ2-7, with 8 positions matching TRBD2. This CDR3 region has 14 residues. The J segment lost 2 bases and the V segment lost 3 bases, leaving 3 bases of the junction unmatched. Germline V gene lookup returns CDR1 LGHDT and CDR2 YNNKEL (reference sequence). In DNA, the CDR3 is TGTGCCAGCAGCCAGCGGGAGGTTCCCTACGAGCAGTACTTC. This sequence encodes CASSQREVPYEQYF.

The V gene is TRBV20-1, the J gene TRBJ1-5; 7 bases are a match to TRBD1. J lost 3 bases, V lost 1 base, and 6 bases had no gene match. CDR1 DFQATT and CDR2 SNEGSKA come from the germline V gene (reference sequence). The CDR3 sequence is 15 residues long. CDR3 nucleotides: TGCAGTGCTAGAGGGACAGGCCTCCACAATCAGCCCCAGCATTTT. Protein: CSARGTGLHNQPQHF.

Many counts were recorded for this clonotype. The J gene is TRBJ1-6, the V gene TRBV2; 9 nucleotides agree with TRBD1. The germline V gene encodes CDR1 SNHLY and CDR2 FYNNEI. Trimming took 7 bases from V and 5 from J; bases not matched to a gene: 3. This CDR3 contains 14 residues. This CDR3 reads CASKRDRDNSPLHF. As DNA, the CDR3 is TGTGCCAGCAAGCGGGACAGGGATAATTCACCCCTCCACTTT.

This clonotype has a handful of counts. The chain joins TRBV7-8 to TRBJ2-7; D ambiguous. V was cut by 5 bases and J by 3 bases, with 11 bases left in between. The CDR3 runs to 13 residues. Germline CDR1 and CDR2: SGHVS and FQNEAQ. The CDR3 loop reads CASSPGRVYEQYF. The CDR3 coding sequence is TGTGCCAGCAGCCCCGGCAGAGTCTACGAGCAGTACTTC.

The rearrangement links TRBV6-1 to TRBJ2-7; 12 nucleotides match TRBD1. The CDR3 sequence is 14 residues long. After removal of 5 bases from V and 9 bases from J, the junction contained 8 bases not matched to a gene. Germline assignment: CDR1 MNHNS and CDR2 SASEGT. The CDR3 here is CASSRMGQGAGQYF. As DNA, the CDR3 is TGTGCCAGCAGTCGGATGGGACAGGGGGCTGGGCAGTACTTC.

The chain links TRBV20-1 to TRBJ1-6; D gene ambiguous. This CDR3 is built from 12 residues. V lost 5 bases, J lost 8 bases, and 10 bases lay in between. Germline CDR1 DFQATT, CDR2 SNEGSKA (reference sequence). CDR3 in DNA: TGCAGTGCTGGGAGCCGTGATTCACCCCTCCACTTT. The encoded protein is CSAGSRDSPLHF.

This clonotype was seen ten or more times. The chain joins TRBV5-4 to TRBJ2-7, with TRBD2 matching 7 bases. This CDR3 has 15 residues. Germline V gene data show CDR1 as SGHNT and CDR2 as YYREEE (reference sequence). J lost 4 bases, V lost 4 bases, and 11 bases had no gene match. CDR3 residues: CASSPPLAVKYEQYF. The DNA for the CDR3 is TGTGCCAGCAGCCCCCCCCTAGCGGTTAAATACGAGCAGTACTTC.

This clonotype came up many times. The rearrangement joins TRBV5-4 to TRBJ2-5, with 11 nucleotides matching TRBD2. This CDR3 is 15 amino acids long. Germline assignment: CDR1 SGHNT and CDR2 YYREEE (reference sequence). With 3 bases clipped from V and 1 base from J, the junction kept 2 bases outside the gene matches. CDR3 amino acids: CASSSLAGGQETQYF. The CDR3 coding sequence is TGTGCCAGCAGCTCCCTAGCGGGAGGCCAAGAGACCCAGTACTTC.

This clonotype was counted ten times or more. This chain joins TRBV7-8 and TRBJ1-1; 9 bases are shared with TRBD1. This CDR3 has 14 amino acids. With 5 bases clipped from V and 7 bases from J, the junction kept 8 bases outside the gene matches. Germline V CDR1 and CDR2: SGHVS, FQNEAQ. CDR3 amino acids: CASSPGTGSGEAFF. The CDR3 bases are TGTGCCAGCAGCCCAGGGACAGGGTCTGGTGAAGCTTTCTTT.

This sequence joins TRBV7-9 and TRBJ2-5; 7 bases align to TRBD1. CDR1 is SEHNR and CDR2 is FQNEAQ in the germline V gene (reference sequence). The CDR3 spans 13 residues. V shed 6 bases and J 4 bases; nucleotides not matched to a gene: 5. The CDR3, as DNA: TGTGCCAGCAGGAGGGGGCTTGCAGAGACCCAGTACTTC. This encodes CASRRGLAETQYF.

The chain is built from TRBV20-1 and TRBJ2-3, with 8 bases fitting TRBD2. This CDR3 contains 16 residues. V trimming: 3 bases; J trimming: 2 bases; junction bases outside the gene matches: 10. Germline CDR1 DFQATT, CDR2 SNEGSKA (reference sequence). This CDR3 reads CSASGRAKYTTDTQYF. The CDR3 nucleotides read TGCAGTGCTAGCGGGAGGGCCAAGTACACCACAGATACGCAGTATTTT.

This clonotype was recorded at least ten times. The chain uses TRBV7-9 and TRBJ1-3; the D gene is possibly TRBD1 (5 bases). Germline CDR1 and CDR2: SEHNR and FQNEAQ (reference sequence). This CDR3 is built from 15 residues. V lost 1 base, J lost 0 bases, and 7 bases lay in between. Here the CDR3 DNA reads TGTGCCAGCAGCTTAGGCGACAGCTCTGGAAACACCATATATTTT. It codes for CASSLGDSSGNTIYF.

Concerning this clonotype itself: This clone may be a read error of a much larger clone one base away. The chain combines TRBV12-3 or TRBV12-4 with TRBJ1-1, with 8 bases that match TRBD1. CDR3 length: 12 residues. In DNA form, the CDR3 reads TGTGCCAGCGGACAGGGATGGGCTGAAGCTCTCTTT. This encodes CASGQGWAEALF.

The rearrangement uses TRBV19 and TRBJ2-3; TRBD2 matches at 12 bases. Trimming at V came to 8 bases and at J to 4 bases, leaving 7 bases not matched to a gene. CDR1 is LNHDA and CDR2 is SQIVND in the germline V gene (reference sequence). The CDR3 is 15 residues long. CDR3 in amino acids: CASETGTSGSDTQYF. The CDR3 DNA follows: TGTGCCAGTGAAACCGGGACTAGCGGGTCAGATACGCAGTATTTT. Full variable domain (remainder filled in from reference TRBV19 and TRBJ2-3): DGGITQSPKYLFRKEGQNVTLSCEQNLNHDAMYWYRQDPGQGLRLIYYSQIVNDFQKGDIAEGYSVSREKKESFPLTVTSAQKNPTAFYLCASETGTSGSDTQYFGPGTRLTVL.